This TCR beta chain appears in the sequencing data of a study of blood T cell repertoires in COVID-19. Study-level background: Sites in the United States, Italy and Spain provided acute and convalescent COVID-19 samples. T cells, B-cell-depleted T cells, or PBMCs provided the cDNA or gDNA that served as material.

CDR3 size: 14 residues. Germline lookup yields CDR1 SGHTA and CDR2 FQGNSA. The V segment lost 4 bases and the J segment 2 bases; nucleotides outside the gene matches: 5. One Seattle source followed patients from active infection through their disease course. Original analysis: How many nucleated cells were present was estimated from reference gene primer amplification. Here immunoSEQ multiplex PCR was the method, and the copy in TCRdb shows in-frame clones only, minus some. Clonal size and the V and J genes are those of that table, whereas D and trimming came from the DNA. The profile shows some 270,000 clones, roughly 84% of them singletons.

The sequence derives from a person between 65 and 80 years old with COVID-19, enrolled during active disease. Sample: peripheral blood. The chain uses TRBV7-2 and TRBJ2-7; 7 bases line up with TRBD1. CDR3 residues: CASSSPGQTYEQYF. The CDR3 bases are TGTGCCAGCAGCTCCCCGGGACAGACCTACGAGCAGTACTTC.